This T cell receptor beta chain was captured in a study of shared clonotypes between healthy human individuals. General study results and limits: With a handful of donors compared, 4% to 5.5% of naive CD4 clonotypes were shared. In general, naive subsets displayed greater estimated richness than memory subsets did.

Naive CD8 cells lacked CD45RO and underwent positive selection for CCR7, leaving out terminally differentiated effector memory CD45RA+ cells. Donors had no recently reported acute infections or vaccinations and were HIV-negative. Only Caucasian adults living in Nashville, Tennessee made up the donor group. Trimming took 1 base from V and 2 from J; bases not matched to a gene: 3. The CDR3 is made up of 18 amino acids. Germline V CDR1 and CDR2: SEHNR, FQNEAQ (reference sequence). The assay was immunoSEQ multiplex PCR, and TCRdb's table has in-frame clones only and misses some. Of some 2.1 million clones listed, roughly 93% are singletons. About this clone itself: As yet, its antigen is unknown.

This chain uses TRBV7-9 with TRBJ2-3; the match to TRBD2 covers 16 bases. The receptor was derived from a young man in good health. Some clones in this sample may be carry-over from other donors' samples. Sequenced sample: naive CD8+ T cells from PBMCs. Here the CDR3 DNA reads TGTGCCAGCAGCTTAGGGGGACTAGCGGGAGGGCCCACAGATACGCAGTATTTT. Amino acids: CASSLGGLAGGPTDTQYF.